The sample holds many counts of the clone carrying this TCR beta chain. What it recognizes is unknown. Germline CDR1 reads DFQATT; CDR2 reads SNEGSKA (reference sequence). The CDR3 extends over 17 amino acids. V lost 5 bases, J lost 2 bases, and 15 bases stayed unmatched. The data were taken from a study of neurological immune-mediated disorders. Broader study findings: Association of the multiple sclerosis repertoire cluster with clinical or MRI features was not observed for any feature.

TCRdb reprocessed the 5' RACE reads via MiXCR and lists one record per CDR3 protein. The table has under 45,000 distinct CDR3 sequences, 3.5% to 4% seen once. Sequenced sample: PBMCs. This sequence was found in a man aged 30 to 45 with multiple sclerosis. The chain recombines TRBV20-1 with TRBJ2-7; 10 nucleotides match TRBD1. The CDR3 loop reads CSAWGTGAHLPTYEQYF. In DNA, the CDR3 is TGCAGTGCTTGGGGGACAGGGGCCCACTTACCTACCTACGAGCAGTACTTC.